This is a list of T cell receptor beta chains from one sample in a study of spatial heterogeneity in lung cancer. TCRdb processed the 5' RACE reads anew with MiXCR; each CDR3 protein has one entry. Among roughly 3,500 distinct CDR3 sequences, 8% were seen once, and the ten largest hold approximately 10%. The sample in question was lung tumor tissue, obtained at surgery. Receptor source: a male donor with early-stage non-small cell lung cancer. The conserved cysteine and the conserved F or W are not part of the CDR3 here. Clone size is shown for a subset of rows, as once, few, many or a class of expanded clone.

clone_size | j_call | v_call | cdr3_aa
medium-sized | TRBJ2-7 | TRBV6-2/TRBV6-3 | ASSYGDRGFYEQY
medium-sized | TRBJ1-1 | TRBV10-3 | AISEPDRRPEAF
medium-sized | TRBJ2-7 | TRBV7-2 | ASSSGLAGGRSSYEQY
medium-sized | TRBJ2-6 | TRBV7-9 | ASRPGQSSGANVLT
many | TRBJ2-5 | TRBV4-3 | ASSQFTGTRRETQY
medium-sized | TRBJ2-3 | TRBV5-1 | ASSLRNRTATLTDTQY
medium-sized | TRBJ2-5 | TRBV29-1 | SVVGQRETQY
medium-sized | TRBJ2-5 | TRBV5-1 | ASNQQGSETQY
- | TRBJ1-5 | TRBV28 | ATQRRGNQPQH
medium-sized | TRBJ1-5 | TRBV7-6 | ASSLEEAGSNQPQH
few | TRBJ2-1 | TRBV29-1 | SVEGTSGLDPNEQF
many | TRBJ2-2 | TRBV5-1 | ASSLDGLGLVF
large | TRBJ1-5 | TRBV2 | ASSEGQGGQPQH
medium-sized | TRBJ2-7 | TRBV24-1 | ATSDLDSGPYEQY
medium-sized | TRBJ1-5 | TRBV20-1 | SASGQSNQPQH
medium-sized | TRBJ2-2 | TRBV6-6 | ASSYDGGGLPGELF
medium-sized | TRBJ2-5 | TRBV27 | ASSFLGFQETQY
many | TRBJ1-5 | TRBV6-2/TRBV6-3 | TSSYFWDRDPPQH
- | TRBJ1-1 | TRBV28 | ASSDLGAWDTEAF
- | TRBJ2-1 | TRBV5-4 | ASSLLGSSYNEQF
medium-sized | TRBJ1-2 | TRBV29-1 | SAEYGYT
many | TRBJ1-2 | TRBV6-2/TRBV6-3 | ASSLPTYRDNNYGYT
medium-sized | TRBJ2-6 | TRBV5-1 | ASSFVVGANVLT
many | TRBJ2-7 | TRBV28 | ASSVGTDYEQY
medium-sized | TRBJ2-5 | TRBV5-1 | ASSTAQETQY
many | TRBJ2-3 | TRBV6-5 | ASSRTSGSDTQY
medium-sized | TRBJ2-2 | TRBV7-3 | ASSKTGTGELF
medium-sized | TRBJ2-2 | TRBV12-3/TRBV12-4 | ASSLRQTGELF
- | TRBJ2-3 | TRBV6-1 | ASSREGRDTQY
many | TRBJ2-3 | TRBV7-2 | ASTVGVAGAADTQY
many | TRBJ2-5 | TRBV6-5 | ASTPGVAGETQY
many | TRBJ2-6 | TRBV6-1 | ASNPNRAGANVLT
medium-sized | TRBJ2-5 | TRBV20-1 | SALTQQETQY
- | TRBJ1-1 | TRBV12-5 | ASGHGFEAF
medium-sized | TRBJ2-1 | TRBV4-1 | ASSRPPRTSGYNEQF
medium-sized | TRBJ2-1 | TRBV7-6 | ASSLPGTRVNEQF
medium-sized | TRBJ2-1 | TRBV12-3/TRBV12-4 | ASSLRRPGLAGGLLNEQF
few | TRBJ2-1 | TRBV4-3 | ASSQAPVSYNEQF
medium-sized | TRBJ2-1 | TRBV5-1 | ASRGTVNNEQF
medium-sized | TRBJ2-1 | TRBV7-2 | ASSGGALVRLEQF
medium-sized | TRBJ2-5 | TRBV24-1 | ATSPWGGEETQY
medium-sized | TRBJ2-3 | TRBV7-2 | ASSSTRPWQGDTQY
medium-sized | TRBJ2-7 | TRBV7-6 | ASSLTASYEQY
- | TRBJ2-3 | TRBV6-5 | ASSNFADTQY
medium-sized | TRBJ2-1 | TRBV7-2 | ASRPTGGWGNEQF
medium-sized | TRBJ2-1 | TRBV7-9 | ASSLRGLAGEWREQF
many | TRBJ1-5 | TRBV2 | ASSRSLGQGDQPQH
medium-sized | TRBJ1-5 | TRBV28 | ASAKGTGYQPQH
medium-sized | TRBJ2-5 | TRBV29-1 | SVEDPWGAKETQY